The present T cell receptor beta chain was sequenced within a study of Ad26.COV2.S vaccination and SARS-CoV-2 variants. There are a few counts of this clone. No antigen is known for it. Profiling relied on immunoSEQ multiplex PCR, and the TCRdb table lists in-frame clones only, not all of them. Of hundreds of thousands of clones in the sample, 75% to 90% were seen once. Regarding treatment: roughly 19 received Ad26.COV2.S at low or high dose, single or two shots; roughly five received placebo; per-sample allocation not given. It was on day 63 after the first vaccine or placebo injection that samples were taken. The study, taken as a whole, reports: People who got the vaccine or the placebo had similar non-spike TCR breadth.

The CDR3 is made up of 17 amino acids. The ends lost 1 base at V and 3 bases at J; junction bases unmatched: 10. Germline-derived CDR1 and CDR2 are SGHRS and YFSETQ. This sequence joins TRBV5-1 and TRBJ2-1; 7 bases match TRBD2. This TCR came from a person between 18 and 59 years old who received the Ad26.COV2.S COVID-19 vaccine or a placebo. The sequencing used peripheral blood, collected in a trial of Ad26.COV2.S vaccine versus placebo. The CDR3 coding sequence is TGCGCCAGCAGCTTGAACCAGAGCGGGATTAACTACAATGAGCAGTTCTTC. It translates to CASSLNQSGINYNEQFF.